A single sample gave rise to the 28 T cell receptor beta chains below, sequenced in a study of early T cells in non-severe SARS-CoV-2 infection. TCRdb fed the 5' RACE reads into MiXCR, producing one record per CDR3 protein. Among around 80,000 distinct CDR3 sequences, around 12% were seen once, and the ten largest hold around 3.7%. Input material: whole blood. The receptors derive from an adult who was a healthcare worker with PCR-confirmed SARS-CoV-2 infection or an uninfected control (not recorded which).

This clonotype was picked up many times. The CDR3 coding sequence is TGCGCCAGCAGCTGGGTGGGAGGCCAAGGGAATGAGCAGTTCTTC. This translates into CASSWVGGQGNEQFF. This chain connects TRBV5-1 to TRBJ2-1, with D maybe TRBD2 (6 bases). In germline, CDR1 is SGHRS, CDR2 YFSETQ. V gave up 3 bases and J gave up 7 bases, with 17 bases separating them. The CDR3 is 15 residues long.

The CDR3 reads CASSVRAPPVNEQFF. DNA of the CDR3: TGCGCCAGCAGCGTACGGGCCCCTCCCGTCAATGAGCAGTTCTTC. J is TRBJ2-1 and V is TRBV5-1; no clear D. The CDR3 covers 15 residues. Germline V gene sequence: CDR1 SGHRS, CDR2 YFSETQ. The V gene lost 4 bases and the J gene lost 6 bases, with 17 bases spanning the gap.

This clonotype was seen ten or more times. The CDR3 region is CASSAVAGLESSYNEQFF. The CDR3, as DNA: TGTGCCAGCAGCGCGGTGGCGGGGCTCGAGAGCTCCTACAATGAGCAGTTCTTC. J is TRBJ2-1 and V is TRBV28; maybe TRBD2 (6 bases). Deletions cut 6 bases from V and 0 bases from J, with 21 bases between. From germline, CDR1 is MDHEN and CDR2 SYDVKM. The CDR3 runs 18 residues.

The J gene is TRBJ2-3, the V gene TRBV3-1; D gene unclear. CDR3 size: 14 residues. Looked up from germline, CDR1 is LGHDT and CDR2 is YNNKEL (reference sequence). Trimming took 1 base from V and 0 from J, leaving 5 bases between them. The CDR3 here is CASSQGPSTDTQYF. The CDR3 nucleotides are TGTGCCAGCAGCCAAGGGCCCAGCACAGATACGCAGTATTTT.

This clonotype was counted ten times or more. This CDR3 is CASSFRAAPPDTQYF. CDR3 coding DNA: TGTGCCAGCAGCTTCAGGGCCGCCCCGCCGGATACGCAGTATTTT. V gene TRBV7-3 combines with J gene TRBJ2-3, with D maybe TRBD1 (5 bases). The CDR3 contains 15 residues. The V gene lost 3 bases and the J gene lost 6 bases, with 16 bases spanning the gap. CDR1 and CDR2 from the germline V gene are SGHTA and FQGTGA.

The chain links TRBV6-1 to TRBJ2-7, with unresolved D. From germline, CDR1 is MNHNS and CDR2 SASEGT. V lost 6 bases, J lost 6 bases, and 15 bases lay in between. CDR3 length: 13 amino acids. CDR3 nucleotides: TGTGCCAGCAGCAATGCCTGGGCCGGCGAGCAGTACTTC. It codes for CASSNAWAGEQYF.

This clonotype was counted a few times. This rearrangement joins TRBV20-1 to TRBJ2-7; the match to TRBD2 covers 11 bases. The CDR3 extends over 14 amino acids. V was clipped by 5 bases and J by 9 bases; unmatched bases: 12. The germline CDR1 and CDR2 sequences are DFQATT and SNEGSKA (reference sequence). CDR3: CSAPPGIAGGPQYF. The CDR3 nucleotides are TGCAGTGCTCCCCCCGGGATAGCGGGAGGGCCGCAGTACTTC.

This clonotype occurred a few times. The chain employs TRBV3-1 and TRBJ2-5; TRBD1 aligns across 8 bases. CDR1 and CDR2 from the germline V gene are LGHDT and YNNKEL (reference sequence). CDR3 length: 14 amino acids. J gave up 2 bases and V 2 bases, and 1 base lay outside the gene matches. The CDR3 protein is CASSQRTGQETQYF. The CDR3 DNA follows: TGTGCCAGCAGCCAACGGACAGGGCAAGAGACCCAGTACTTC.

This clonotype was detected a few times. This rearrangement joins TRBV6-6 to TRBJ1-5, with D uncertain. The CDR3 spans 13 residues. In germline, CDR1 is MNHNY, CDR2 SVGAGI (reference sequence). V was clipped by 2 bases and J by 1 base, with 3 bases between them. CDR3: CASSYVSNQPQHF. Here the CDR3 DNA reads TGTGCCAGCAGTTACGTCAGCAATCAGCCCCAGCATTTT.

J is TRBJ2-3 and V is TRBV28; maybe TRBD2 (6 bases). From germline, CDR1 is MDHEN and CDR2 SYDVKM. The CDR3 covers 17 residues. Trimming took off 3 bases at V and 0 bases at J, with 16 bases between the two ends. The CDR3 loop reads CASSFPISGTSTDTQYF. The CDR3 nucleotides read TGTGCCAGCAGTTTCCCCATTAGCGGAACTAGCACAGATACGCAGTATTTT.

The chain joins TRBV7-3 to TRBJ2-3; 10 nucleotides line up with TRBD2. The V gene end was trimmed by 5 bases and the J gene end by 3 bases; junction bases not matched to a gene: 11. CDR1 is SGHTA, CDR2 FQGTGA, per germline. CDR3 length equals 17 residues. In DNA form, the CDR3 reads TGTGCCAGCAGCCCCCAAGCGGGAGGGCGAGGGACAGATACGCAGTATTTT. Amino acid sequence: CASSPQAGGRGTDTQYF.

This clonotype has more than one count but fewer than ten. The chain couples TRBV5-5 to TRBJ2-6; TRBD1 aligns across 8 bases. V shed 4 bases and J 1 base; nucleotides not matched to a gene: 7. The CDR3 is 17 residues long. From germline, CDR1 is SGHKS and CDR2 YYEKEE (reference sequence). CDR3 amino acids: CASSLRDRLSGANVLTF. Here the CDR3 DNA reads TGTGCCAGCAGCCTCCGGGACAGGCTATCTGGGGCCAACGTCCTGACTTTC. Combining the CDR3 with reference TRBV5-5 and TRBJ2-6 gives the whole variable domain DAGVTQSPTHLIKTRGQQVTLRCSPISGHKSVSWYQQVLGQGPQFIFQYYEKEERGRGNFPDRFSARQFPNYSSELNVNALLLGDSALYLCASSLRDRLSGANVLTFGAGSRLTVL.

This clonotype was observed many times. The chain is built from TRBV6-5 and TRBJ1-1, with TRBD1 identical over 9 bases. The germline CDR1 and CDR2 sequences are MNHEY and SVGAGI. The CDR3 is 14 amino acids. Unmatched junction bases numbered 4, after V lost 5 bases and J lost 3 bases. The CDR3 DNA is TGTGCCAGCAGTGGGTGGACAGGGGACACTGAAGCTTTCTTT. Translating it yields CASSGWTGDTEAFF.

This clonotype turned up a few times. This chain connects TRBV13 to TRBJ2-3; no definite D call. The germline V gene has CDR1 PRHDT and CDR2 FYEKMQ (reference sequence). Trimming removed 0 bases at V and 5 bases at J, with 9 bases between. The CDR3 sequence is 14 residues long. CDR3 amino acids: CASSLGKGGDTQYF. DNA of the CDR3: TGTGCCAGCAGCTTAGGAAAGGGCGGAGATACGCAGTATTTT. Filled out from reference TRBV13 and TRBJ2-3, the complete variable domain reads AAGVIQSPRHLIKEKRETATLKCYPIPRHDTVYWYQQGPGQDPQFLISFYEKMQSDKGSIPDRFSAQQFSDYHSELNMSSLELGDSALYFCASSLGKGGDTQYFGPGTRLTVL.

By share, this clonotype counts as medium-sized. The chain combines TRBV28 with TRBJ2-5; TRBD2 matches at 11 bases. The CDR3 length is 16 residues. Germline CDR1 reads MDHEN; CDR2 reads SYDVKM. After removal of 2 bases from V and 5 bases from J, the junction contained 7 bases not matched to a gene. For the CDR3, the DNA is TGTGCCAGCAGTTTACCGGCTAGCGGGAGGAGGGAGACCCAGTACTTC. Translation gives CASSLPASGRRETQYF.

The sample holds many counts of this clonotype. The J gene is TRBJ2-3, the V gene TRBV28, with 7 positions matching TRBD2. The CDR3 is 17 amino acids. Trimming removed 6 bases from V and 5 bases from J; junction bases left unmatched: 17. The germline CDR1 and CDR2 sequences are MDHEN and SYDVKM. The CDR3 is CASRGEFGGRAGDTQYF. The CDR3 nucleotides are TGTGCCAGCAGGGGCGAGTTCGGCGGGAGAGCGGGAGATACGCAGTATTTT. Drawing the rest from reference TRBV28 and TRBJ2-3, the complete variable domain is DVKVTQSSRYLVKRTGEKVFLECVQDMDHENMFWYRQDPGLGLRLIYFSYDVKMKEKGDIPEGYSVSREKKERFSLILESASTNQTSMYLCASRGEFGGRAGDTQYFGPGTRLTVL.

This clonotype was counted ten times or more. This rearrangement joins TRBV28 to TRBJ1-1; D call uncertain. Looked up from germline, CDR1 is MDHEN and CDR2 is SYDVKM. CDR3 length equals 13 residues. V gave up 0 bases and J gave up 10 bases, with 12 bases separating them. The CDR3 DNA reads TGTGCCAGCAGTTTATGGCCCCGAGATGGAGCTTTCTTT. Protein sequence: CASSLWPRDGAFF.

This clonotype appeared many times. The genes are TRBV27 and TRBJ2-7; D is possibly TRBD1 (6 bases). The CDR3 is made up of 14 amino acids. Germline CDR1 is MNHEY and CDR2 is SMNVEV (reference sequence). V shed 5 bases and J shed 6 bases, with 17 bases lying between them. The CDR3 DNA follows: TGTGCCAGCAGTGTGGGACACTCAGCCTCCGAGCAGTACTTC. Protein sequence: CASSVGHSASEQYF.

The chain uses TRBV27 and TRBJ2-1; TRBD2 is a possible D gene (5 bases). This CDR3 has 15 amino acids. The V end lost 2 bases, the J end lost 7 bases, and 15 bases lay between the germline ends. Germline V gives CDR1 MNHEY, CDR2 SMNVEV (reference sequence). CDR3 DNA: TGTGCCAGCAGTTTACTAGCCCCCGTGGGAAATGAGCAGTTCTTC. It codes for CASSLLAPVGNEQFF.

This clonotype showed up many times. The rearrangement uses TRBV20-1 and TRBJ1-6; TRBD1 matches at 9 bases. V trimming: 3 bases; J trimming: 7 bases; junction bases outside the gene matches: 7. CDR1 and CDR2 (germline): DFQATT, SNEGSKA (reference sequence). This CDR3 spans 15 amino acids. The CDR3 region is CSASTQGAGNSPLHF. CDR3 bases: TGCAGTGCTAGCACACAGGGGGCTGGAAATTCACCCCTCCACTTT.

This clonotype was seen a few times. The chain uses TRBV19 and TRBJ1-2, with D possibly TRBD1 on 6 matching bases. The V gene lost 10 bases and the J gene lost 3 bases, with 21 bases spanning the gap. Germline CDR1 LNHDA, CDR2 SQIVND (reference sequence). The CDR3 has 15 residues. The CDR3 sequence: CATAPITGSDYGYTF. DNA for the CDR3: TGTGCCACCGCACCCATTACAGGGTCGGACTATGGCTACACCTTC.

This clonotype was seen many times. This chain links TRBV27 with TRBJ2-1, with unresolved D. The germline CDR1 and CDR2 sequences are MNHEY and SMNVEV (reference sequence). The CDR3 consists of 13 residues. The V and J ends lost 3 bases and 9 bases respectively, with 12 bases between them. The CDR3 here is CASSFSSFGEQFF. CDR3 coding DNA: TGTGCCAGCAGTTTTAGTAGCTTCGGTGAGCAGTTCTTC.

This clonotype was counted ten times or more. The rearrangement links TRBV10-2 to TRBJ2-2; D may match TRBD1 or TRBD2 (6 bases each). This CDR3 has 16 amino acids. Germline CDR1 reads WSHSY; CDR2 reads SAAADI. V was cut by 10 bases and J by 0 bases, with 18 bases left in between. The CDR3 DNA follows: TGCGCCATCTCGGGGGCAGGGAGTTCGAACACCGGGGAGCTGTTTTTT. Translated: CAISGAGSSNTGELFF.

V is TRBV5-4 and J is TRBJ2-5; the match to TRBD1 covers 8 bases. The V gene's germline CDR1 is SGHNT and CDR2 YYREEE (reference sequence). After removal of 3 bases from V and 1 base from J, the junction contained 2 bases not matched to a gene. This CDR3 region has 14 residues. The CDR3 DNA reads as TGTGCCAGCAGCTACAGGGGGTCCCAAGAGACCCAGTACTTC. It codes for CASSYRGSQETQYF.

Ten or more counts support this clonotype. This sequence joins TRBV10-3 and TRBJ1-5; 10 bases align to TRBD1. Germline values: CDR1 ENHRY, CDR2 SYGVKD. The CDR3 runs to 17 residues. Losses at the gene ends were 8 bases for V and 0 bases for J; bases not matched to a gene: 10. In nucleotides, the CDR3 is TGTGCCATCGGAGGGACAGGGGATCCTTCTAGCAATCAGCCCCAGCATTTT. This gives the protein CAIGGTGDPSSNQPQHF.

This clonotype has at least ten counts. The rearrangement uses TRBV28 and TRBJ2-7; possibly TRBD2 for D (6 bases). CDR3 size: 12 residues. Trimming removed 3 bases at V and 6 bases at J, with 9 bases between. Looked up from germline, CDR1 is MDHEN and CDR2 is SYDVKM. CDR3 protein: CASSLRDFEQYF. The CDR3 coding sequence is TGTGCCAGCAGTTTGAGGGACTTCGAGCAGTACTTC.

A remark on this clonotype: One base away lies a much larger clone, so this may be a sequencing read error. The chain is built from TRBV12-3 or TRBV12-4 and TRBJ2-7; a possible D gene is TRBD1 (5 bases). The CDR3 runs 13 residues. V lost 10 bases to trimming and J lost 6 bases, with 19 bases between them. CDR3 sequence reads: CAIAKGDSGEQYF. CDR3 coding DNA: TGTGCCATAGCTAAAGGGGATTCGGGCGAGCAGTACTTC.

The gene calls are TRBV27 and TRBJ2-7, with D perhaps matching TRBD1 or TRBD2 (6 bases each). CDR1 is MNHEY, CDR2 SMNVEV, per germline (reference sequence). This CDR3 comprises 14 residues. V was clipped by 7 bases and J by 1 base, with 14 bases between them. In nucleotides, the CDR3 is TGTGCCAGCACCCTAGGGGGGATTTCCTACGAGCAGTACTTC. Amino acid sequence: CASTLGGISYEQYF.